The 5 T cell receptor beta chains reported below all come from one sample, sequenced in a study of shared clonotypes between healthy human individuals. Generated by immunoSEQ multiplex PCR, the TCRdb table keeps only in-frame clones and is missing some. The sample yields about 2.4 million clones, 93% seen once. Sequenced input: naive CD4+ T cells from PBMCs. The sample's subset: CD45RA+ positively selected. These TCRs come from a man between 18 and 29 years old in good health. Some clones in this sample may be carry-over from other donors' samples.

The V and J genes are TRBV7-2 and TRBJ2-7, with 7 nucleotides matching TRBD1. V gave up 4 bases and J gave up 0 bases; unmatched junction bases: 6. Germline lookup yields CDR1 SGHTA and CDR2 FQGNSA. This CDR3 has 15 amino acids. CDR3 DNA sequence: TGTGCCAGCAGCTCTCGACAGGGTAGCTCCTACGAGCAGTACTTC. Amino acids: CASSSRQGSSYEQYF.

The chain links TRBV5-4 to TRBJ2-7; 8 nucleotides line up with TRBD2. Germline trimming cut 4 bases from V and 3 bases from J; bases unmatched to any gene: 12. This CDR3 has 16 amino acids. The germline CDR1 and CDR2 sequences are SGHNT and YYREEE (reference sequence). CDR3 loop: CASSDHRSGKIYEQYF. CDR3 bases: TGTGCCAGCAGCGATCACCGTAGCGGGAAGATCTACGAGCAGTACTTC.

The V and J genes are TRBV5-1 and TRBJ2-7; 12 nucleotides match TRBD2. Looked up from germline, CDR1 is SGHRS and CDR2 is YFSETQ. There are 15 residues in the CDR3. The V segment lost 4 bases and the J segment 4 bases; nucleotides outside the gene matches: 6. CDR3 sequence (DNA): TGCGCCAGCAGCCTTACTAGCGGGAGGATGTACGAGCAGTACTTC. Its protein product is CASSLTSGRMYEQYF.

V is TRBV4-1 and J is TRBJ2-4; D uncertain. The V and J ends lost 0 bases and 0 bases respectively, with 3 bases between them. Germline values: CDR1 MGHRA, CDR2 YSYEKL. There are 14 residues in the CDR3. The CDR3 loop is CASSQDLAKNIQYF. For the CDR3, the DNA is TGCGCCAGCAGCCAAGACCTAGCCAAAAACATTCAGTACTTC.

This chain links TRBV28 with TRBJ2-6; D not certain. V lost 7 bases, J lost 3 bases, and 7 bases lay in between. The germline V gene has CDR1 MDHEN and CDR2 SYDVKM. The CDR3 length is 13 residues. This chain's CDR3 is CASIESGANVLTF. CDR3 in DNA: TGTGCCAGCATCGAGAGTGGGGCCAACGTCCTGACTTTC.